This T cell receptor (beta chain) comes out of a study of blood T cells in healthy people across ages. At the level of the study: Per two T cells, template switching captured roughly one barcoded beta molecule. Study-wide results and limits: The unsorted PBMCs prevented any conclusive comparison of naive versus antigen-experienced cells. Per-million-T-cell TCR beta diversity fell roughly linearly with age.

Trimming left V 5 bases short and J 3 bases short, with 11 bases between. The CDR3 totals 13 residues. Germline V lookup: CDR1 ENHRY, CDR2 SYGVKD. Sample-barcoded 5' priming and a J-beta primer mix drove a second PCR of roughly 6 to 12 cycles. Using its own MiXCR run on the 5' RACE reads, TCRdb lists one record per CDR3 protein. The sample shows hundreds of thousands of distinct CDR3 sequences, 40% to 50% of them seen only once. For this clonotype: Antigen specificity is unknown.

V usage is TRBV10-3 and J usage is TRBJ2-7, with D possibly being TRBD2 (5 bases). The TCR was taken from a man between 60 and 70 years old in good health. Sequenced: blood. CDR3 region: CAISPREFYEQYF. The CDR3 DNA reads as TGTGCCATCAGTCCGAGGGAGTTCTACGAGCAGTACTTC.